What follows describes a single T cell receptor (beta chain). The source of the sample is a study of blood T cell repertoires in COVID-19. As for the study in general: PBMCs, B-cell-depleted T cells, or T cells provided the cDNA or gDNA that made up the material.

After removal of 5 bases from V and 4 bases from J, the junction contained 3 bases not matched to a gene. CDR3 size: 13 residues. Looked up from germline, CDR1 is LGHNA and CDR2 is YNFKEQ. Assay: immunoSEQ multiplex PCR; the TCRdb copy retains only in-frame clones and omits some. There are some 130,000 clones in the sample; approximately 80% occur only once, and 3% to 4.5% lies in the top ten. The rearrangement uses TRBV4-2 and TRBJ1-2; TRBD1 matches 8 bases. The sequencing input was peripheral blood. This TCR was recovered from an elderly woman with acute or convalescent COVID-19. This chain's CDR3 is CASSLDRGYGYTF. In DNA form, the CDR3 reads TGTGCCAGCAGCTTAGACAGGGGCTATGGCTACACCTTC.